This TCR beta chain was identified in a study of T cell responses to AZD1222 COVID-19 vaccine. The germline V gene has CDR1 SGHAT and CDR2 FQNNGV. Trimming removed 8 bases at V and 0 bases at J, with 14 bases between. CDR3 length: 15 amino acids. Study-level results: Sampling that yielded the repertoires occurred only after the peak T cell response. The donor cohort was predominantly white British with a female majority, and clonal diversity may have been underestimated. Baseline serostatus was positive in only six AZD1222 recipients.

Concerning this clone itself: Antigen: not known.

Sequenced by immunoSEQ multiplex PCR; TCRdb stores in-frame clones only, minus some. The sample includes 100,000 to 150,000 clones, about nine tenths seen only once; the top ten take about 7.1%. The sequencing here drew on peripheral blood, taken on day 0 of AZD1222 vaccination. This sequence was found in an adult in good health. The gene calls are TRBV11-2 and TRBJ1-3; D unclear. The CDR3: CASSKDPVSGNTIYF. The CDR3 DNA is TGTGCCAGCTCCAAAGACCCGGTCTCTGGAAACACCATATATTTT.